This T cell receptor beta chain was recovered during a study of shared clonotypes between healthy human individuals. Method: immunoSEQ multiplex PCR; TCRdb's copy keeps in-frame clones and lacks some. The sample lists roughly 2.1 million clones; about 93% were seen once. Positively selected for CCR7, the CD45RO-negative cells used as naive CD8 cells excluded terminally differentiated effector memory CD45RA+ cells. There are 15 residues in the CDR3. V lost 6 bases and J lost 7; bases outside the gene matches: 10. CDR1 is MNHNS, CDR2 SASEGT, per germline. The receptor was isolated from a man between 18 and 29 years old in good health. Some clones in this sample may be carry-over from other donors' samples. Source material: naive CD8+ T cells from PBMCs. This chain uses TRBV6-1 with TRBJ2-3, with TRBD2 matching 10 bases. CDR3 DNA sequence: TGTGCCAGCAGCCCATTAAGCGGGAGGGCCCATACGCAGTATTTT. Translating gives CASSPLSGRAHTQYF.